This T cell receptor beta chain is drawn from a study of T cell repertoires in cytomegalovirus infection. The overall study: HLA-C-restricted CMV epitopes, recently identified, and well-studied HLA-B-restricted ones were used by the study. The public TCR beta signatures pointed to both CMV infection and matching HLA type. Notes on the study in general: CMV-specific TCR beta clonotypes restricted by HLA-C were the ones dominating the ex vivo response. The cumulative frequency of public TCR beta families identified carriers of CMV plus the relevant HLA.

Germline V gives CDR1 LGHNA, CDR2 YSLEER. V lost 2 bases and J 4 bases, leaving 7 bases between the germline ends. The CDR3 spans 13 residues. In regard to this clonotype: Its antigen is unknown.

One entry per CDR3 protein, called by TCRdb with MiXCR from the reads. Of 60,000 to 75,000 distinct CDR3 sequences in the sample, under 30% were seen once. The sequences come from CD8+ T cells from cultured PBMCs, collected from culture after CMV antigen stimulation. This clonotype was sampled from a human donor in good health (CMV status not recorded). Some clones in this sample may be carry-over from other donors' samples. The rearrangement joins TRBV4-3 to TRBJ2-3, with a weak D call TRBD2 (5 bases). In DNA, the CDR3 is TGCGCCAGCAGCCAACAACTAGCAGATACGCAGTATTTT. Translation gives CASSQQLADTQYF.